The 6 T cell receptor beta chains presented below share a single source sample, sequenced in a study of blood T cell repertoires in COVID-19. Some clones are missing from TCRdb's copy, which holds only in-frame ones; the method was immunoSEQ multiplex PCR. This sample has fewer than 45,000 clones, with roughly 80% found just once. The sequenced sample was peripheral blood. These receptors were taken from a man aged 60 to 75 with COVID-19, enrolled during active disease.

The chain combines TRBV2 with TRBJ2-1, with TRBD1 identical over 8 bases. The V gene's germline CDR1 is SNHLY and CDR2 FYNNEI. The CDR3 totals 15 residues. V was clipped by 6 bases and J by 1 base; unmatched bases: 5. The CDR3 nucleotides read TGTGCCAGCAGGACCGACAGGGGATCCTACAATGAGCAGTTCTTC. Its translation: CASRTDRGSYNEQFF.

Points on this clone: A read error may produce the germline difference seen at one junction end. This sequence joins TRBV12-3 or TRBV12-4 and TRBJ2-7; maybe TRBD2 (6 bases). The CDR3 contains 13 residues. CDR3 residues: CASSLAEAYEQYF. The CDR3 region has the DNA TGTGCCAGCAGCTTAGCGGAGGCGTACGAGCAGTACTTC.

V and J are TRBV27 and TRBJ2-3; TRBD2 is a possible D gene (5 bases). This CDR3 is 17 amino acids long. The germline gives CDR1 MNHEY, CDR2 SMNVEV (reference sequence). V dropped 1 base and J dropped 1 base, with 15 bases sitting between them. The CDR3 coding sequence is TGTGCCAGCAGTTTATTCCATAGCGTTAGGGGCACAGATACGCAGTATTTT. Protein product: CASSLFHSVRGTDTQYF.

This rearrangement joins TRBV29-1 to TRBJ1-1; D unresolved. This CDR3 has 12 residues. V was shortened by 0 bases and J by 7 bases, with 9 bases between the two germline ends. CDR1 is SQVTM and CDR2 is ANQGSEA in the germline V gene. CDR3 residues: CSVEDSVLEAFF. The CDR3 DNA reads TGCAGCGTTGAAGACAGCGTACTTGAAGCTTTCTTT.

The chain carries TRBV24-1 and TRBJ2-5; no firm D call. CDR1 KGHDR and CDR2 SFDVKD come from the germline V gene. There are 12 residues in the CDR3. V lost 1 base and J lost 4, with 3 bases in between. CDR3: CATSDFRETQYF. DNA for the CDR3: TGTGCCACCAGTGATTTTAGAGAGACCCAGTACTTC.

The CDR3: CASSLLGQGTFTGELFF. The CDR3 bases are TGTGCCAGCAGTTTACTGGGACAGGGGACTTTCACCGGGGAGCTGTTTTTT. This chain joins TRBV28 and TRBJ2-2, with 10 bases lining up with TRBD1. Germline trimming cut 2 bases from V and 4 bases from J; bases unmatched to any gene: 7. The CDR3 is made up of 17 amino acids. The germline V gene encodes CDR1 MDHEN and CDR2 SYDVKM.